Following are 12 T cell receptor beta chains from one sample sequenced in a study of shared clonotypes between healthy human individuals. Assay: immunoSEQ multiplex PCR; the TCRdb copy retains only in-frame clones and omits some. Among approximately 1.5 million clones, 95% to 99% were seen once, and the ten largest hold 0.4% to 0.55%. Input material: naive CD4+ T cells sorted from blood. Subset meaning: CD45RA+ positively selected. These receptors came from a man younger than 40 in good health.

The chain carries TRBV29-1 and TRBJ2-5; perhaps TRBD2 as D (7 bases). Germline V gene data show CDR1 as SQVTM and CDR2 as ANQGSEA. V lost 4 bases to trimming and J lost 10 bases, with 16 bases between them. The CDR3 is 12 residues long. CDR3 residues: CSVGGGPPSQYF. CDR3 in DNA: TGCAGCGTTGGGGGGGGGCCCCCGAGCCAGTACTTC.

About this clone: The identical CDR3 is also encoded by other nucleotide sequences in the sample. For the CDR3, the DNA is TGTGCCATCAGTGAGTCTAGGACCGGGGAGCTGTTTTTT. This codes for CAISESRTGELFF. The chain uses TRBV10-3 and TRBJ2-2; unclear D gene. This CDR3 region has 13 residues. Germline V gene lookup returns CDR1 ENHRY and CDR2 SYGVKD. V was trimmed by 0 bases and J by 5 bases, leaving 4 bases between them.

This chain uses TRBV29-1 with TRBJ1-4, with TRBD1 as a possible D gene (5 bases). Trimming cost V 0 bases and J 7 bases, with 18 bases left between them. Germline CDR1 reads SQVTM; CDR2 reads ANQGSEA. The CDR3 spans 16 residues. CDR3 sequence reads: CSVEDLRAAGIEKLFF. As DNA, the CDR3 is TGCAGCGTTGAAGATCTTAGGGCGGCAGGGATTGAAAAACTGTTTTTT.

This sequence joins TRBV5-1 and TRBJ2-1; no clear D gene. V dropped 7 bases and J dropped 0 bases, with 11 bases sitting between them. Per the germline V gene, CDR1 is SGHRS and CDR2 is YFSETQ. The CDR3 runs 14 residues. The CDR3 reads CASGPSSSYNEQFF. DNA for the CDR3: TGCGCCAGCGGGCCCTCGAGCTCCTACAATGAGCAGTTCTTC.

The chain links TRBV7-8 to TRBJ1-3; perhaps TRBD1 as D (5 bases). The V gene's germline CDR1 is SGHVS and CDR2 FQNEAQ. This CDR3 is built from 16 residues. Trimming cost V 5 bases and J 3 bases, with 17 bases left between them. The CDR3 sequence: CASSGRQLGFGNTIYF. The CDR3 DNA reads as TGTGCCAGCAGCGGTCGACAGTTAGGCTTTGGAAACACCATATATTTT.

J is TRBJ1-2 and V is TRBV5-1, with TRBD1 matching over 9 bases. The CDR3 covers 14 residues. From germline, CDR1 is SGHRS and CDR2 YFSETQ. V lost 7 bases and J lost 4; bases outside the gene matches: 8. CDR3 in DNA: TGCGCCAGCGGGACAGGGAGAGCGGGCTATGGCTACACCTTC. It translates to CASGTGRAGYGYTF.

V gene TRBV9 combines with J gene TRBJ2-2, with no clear D. The germline CDR1 and CDR2 sequences are SGDLS and YYNGEE. V was shortened by 2 bases and J by 5 bases, with 10 bases between the two germline ends. The CDR3 consists of 14 residues. As DNA, the CDR3 is TGTGCCAGCAGCGTCCTCGTCCAGACCGGGGAGCTGTTTTTT. It encodes CASSVLVQTGELFF.

This clone was seen once. This sequence joins TRBV10-1 and TRBJ2-7, with a possible D match to TRBD1 (6 bases). This CDR3 has 16 residues. The V and J ends lost 1 base and 6 bases respectively, with 19 bases between them. Germline CDR1 WNHNN, CDR2 SYGVQD (reference sequence). CDR3 sequence reads: CASSEFPGQGASEQYF. In DNA, the CDR3 is TGCGCCAGCAGTGAGTTTCCGGGACAAGGGGCTTCCGAGCAGTACTTC.

The chain carries TRBV7-9 and TRBJ1-1, with 8 bases fitting TRBD1. Germline V lookup: CDR1 SEHNR, CDR2 FQNEAQ (reference sequence). This CDR3 is built from 16 residues. V lost 5 bases and J lost 0; bases outside the gene matches: 8. Here the CDR3 DNA reads TGTGCCAGCAGCCAGGGGACAGGTGAGCTGAACACTGAAGCTTTCTTT. The encoded protein is CASSQGTGELNTEAFF.

Details on this clone: Different DNA sequences within this sample yield the same CDR3. CDR3 sequence (DNA): TGCGCCAGCAGCCTGGACAGGGGGCGGTACGAGCAGTACTTC. Translated: CASSLDRGRYEQYF. The gene calls are TRBV5-1 and TRBJ2-7; 11 bases align to TRBD1. From germline, CDR1 is SGHRS and CDR2 YFSETQ. The CDR3 has 14 amino acids. V dropped 4 bases and J dropped 4; count of bases not matched to a gene: 4.

This chain connects TRBV6-1 to TRBJ2-2; D possibly corresponds to TRBD1 (5 bases). CDR3 size: 15 residues. Germline V CDR1 and CDR2: MNHNS, SASEGT. Trimming cost V 1 base and J 0 bases, with 6 bases left between them. The chain's CDR3 is CASSEVRANTGELFF. The CDR3 nucleotides are TGTGCCAGCAGTGAAGTCAGGGCGAACACCGGGGAGCTGTTTTTT.

The CDR3 bases are TGTGCCAGCAGCCTCGGACAGAGATGGAACACCGGGGAGCTGTTTTTT. It translates to CASSLGQRWNTGELFF. V usage is TRBV9 and J usage is TRBJ2-2, with D possibly being TRBD1 (6 bases). Germline CDR1 reads SGDLS; CDR2 reads YYNGEE. V was trimmed by 4 bases and J by 1 base, leaving 14 bases between them. CDR3 length: 16 residues.